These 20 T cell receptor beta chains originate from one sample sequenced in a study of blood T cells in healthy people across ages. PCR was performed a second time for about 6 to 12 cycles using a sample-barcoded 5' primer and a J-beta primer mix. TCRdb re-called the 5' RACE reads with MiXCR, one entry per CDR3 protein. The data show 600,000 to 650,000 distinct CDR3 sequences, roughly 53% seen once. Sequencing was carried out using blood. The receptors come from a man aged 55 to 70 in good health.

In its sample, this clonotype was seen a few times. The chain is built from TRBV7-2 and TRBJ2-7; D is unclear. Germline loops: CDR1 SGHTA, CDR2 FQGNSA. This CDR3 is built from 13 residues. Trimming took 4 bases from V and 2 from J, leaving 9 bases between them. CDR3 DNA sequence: TGTGCCAGCAGCTCGAATCGGGCCTACGAGCAGTACTTC. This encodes CASSSNRAYEQYF.

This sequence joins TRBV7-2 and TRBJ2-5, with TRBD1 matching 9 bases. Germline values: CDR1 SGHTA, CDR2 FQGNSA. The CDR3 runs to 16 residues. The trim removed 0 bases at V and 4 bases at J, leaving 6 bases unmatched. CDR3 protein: CASSLARTGVVETQYF. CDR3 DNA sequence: TGTGCCAGCAGCTTAGCGAGGACAGGGGTGGTAGAGACCCAGTACTTC. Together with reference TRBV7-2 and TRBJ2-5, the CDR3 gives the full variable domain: GAGVSQSPSNKVTEKGKDVELRCDPISGHTALYWYRQSLGQGLEFLIYFQGNSAPDKSGLPSDRFSAERTGGSVSTLTIQRTQQEDSAVYLCASSLARTGVVETQYFGPGTRLLVL.

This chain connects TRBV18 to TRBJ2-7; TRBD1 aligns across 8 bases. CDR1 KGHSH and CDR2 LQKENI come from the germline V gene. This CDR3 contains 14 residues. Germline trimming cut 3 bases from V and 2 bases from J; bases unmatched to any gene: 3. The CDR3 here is CASSPDRGTYEQYF. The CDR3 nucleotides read TGTGCCAGCTCACCCGACAGGGGAACCTACGAGCAGTACTTC.

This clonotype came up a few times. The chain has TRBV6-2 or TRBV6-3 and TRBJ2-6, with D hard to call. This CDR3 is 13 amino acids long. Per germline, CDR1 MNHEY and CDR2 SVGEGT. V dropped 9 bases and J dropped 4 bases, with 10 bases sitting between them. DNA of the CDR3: TGTGCCAGTAAGGTTTCCGGGGCCAACGTCCTGACTTTC. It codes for CASKVSGANVLTF.

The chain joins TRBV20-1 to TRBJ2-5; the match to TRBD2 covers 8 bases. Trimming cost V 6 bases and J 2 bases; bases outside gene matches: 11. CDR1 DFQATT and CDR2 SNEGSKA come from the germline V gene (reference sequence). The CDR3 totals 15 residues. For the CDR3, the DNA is TGCAGTGCACCCATGGCGGGGGGCGTTCAAGAGACCCAGTACTTC. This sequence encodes CSAPMAGGVQETQYF.

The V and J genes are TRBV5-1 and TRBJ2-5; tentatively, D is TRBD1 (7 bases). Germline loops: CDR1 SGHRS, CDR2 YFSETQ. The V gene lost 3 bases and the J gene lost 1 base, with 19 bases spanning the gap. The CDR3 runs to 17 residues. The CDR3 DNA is TGCGCCAGCAGCTCCCGACAGGGAGGATGGGGCCAAGAGACCCAGTACTTC. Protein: CASSSRQGGWGQETQYF. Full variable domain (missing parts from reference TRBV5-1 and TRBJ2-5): KAGVTQTPRYLIKTRGQQVTLSCSPISGHRSVSWYQQTPGQGLQFLFEYFSETQRNKGNFPGRFSGRQFSNSRSEMNVSTLELGDSALYLCASSSRQGGWGQETQYFGPGTRLLVL.

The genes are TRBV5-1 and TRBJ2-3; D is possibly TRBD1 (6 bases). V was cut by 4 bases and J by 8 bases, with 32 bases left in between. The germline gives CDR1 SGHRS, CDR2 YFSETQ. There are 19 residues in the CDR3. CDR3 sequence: CASSPTGTGRATAQGTQYF. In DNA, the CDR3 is TGCGCCAGCAGCCCTACCGGGACGGGAAGAGCGACAGCACAGGGTACGCAGTATTTT. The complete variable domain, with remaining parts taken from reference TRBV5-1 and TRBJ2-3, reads KAGVTQTPRYLIKTRGQQVTLSCSPISGHRSVSWYQQTPGQGLQFLFEYFSETQRNKGNFPGRFSGRQFSNSRSEMNVSTLELGDSALYLCASSPTGTGRATAQGTQYFGPGTRLTVL.

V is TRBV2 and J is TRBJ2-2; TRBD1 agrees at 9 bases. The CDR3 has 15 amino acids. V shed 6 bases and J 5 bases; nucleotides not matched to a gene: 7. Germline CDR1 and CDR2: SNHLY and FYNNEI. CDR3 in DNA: TGTGCCAGCAGCCCGGGACAGGGTATAACCGGGGAGCTGTTTTTT. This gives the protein CASSPGQGITGELFF. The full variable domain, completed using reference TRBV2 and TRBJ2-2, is EPEVTQTPSHQVTQMGQEVILRCVPISNHLYFYWYRQILGQKVEFLVSFYNNEISEKSEIFDDQFSVERPDGSNFTLKIRSTKLEDSAMYFCASSPGQGITGELFFGEGSRLTVL.

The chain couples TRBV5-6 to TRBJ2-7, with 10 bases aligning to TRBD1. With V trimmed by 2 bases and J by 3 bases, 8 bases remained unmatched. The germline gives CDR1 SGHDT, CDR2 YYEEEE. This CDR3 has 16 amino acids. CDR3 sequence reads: CASSLPGTGVNYEQYF. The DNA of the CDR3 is TGTGCCAGCAGCTTACCGGGGACAGGGGTCAACTACGAGCAGTACTTC.

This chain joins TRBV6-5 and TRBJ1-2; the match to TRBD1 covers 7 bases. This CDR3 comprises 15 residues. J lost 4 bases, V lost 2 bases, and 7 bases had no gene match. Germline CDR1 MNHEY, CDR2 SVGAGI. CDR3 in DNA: TGTGCCAGCAGTTACGGAGACAGGGTGGGCTATGGCTACACCTTC. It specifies CASSYGDRVGYGYTF.

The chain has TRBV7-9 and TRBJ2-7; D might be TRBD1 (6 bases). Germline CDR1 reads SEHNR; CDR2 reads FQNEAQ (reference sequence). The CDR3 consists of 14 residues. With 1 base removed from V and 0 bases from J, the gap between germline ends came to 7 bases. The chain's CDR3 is CASSLGDNSYEQYF. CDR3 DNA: TGTGCCAGCAGCTTAGGGGACAACTCCTACGAGCAGTACTTC.

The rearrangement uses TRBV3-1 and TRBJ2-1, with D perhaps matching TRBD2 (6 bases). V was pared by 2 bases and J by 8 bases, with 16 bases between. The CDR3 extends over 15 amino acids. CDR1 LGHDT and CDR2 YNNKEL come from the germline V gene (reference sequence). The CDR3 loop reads CASSQMAGRPDEQFF. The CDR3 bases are TGTGCCAGCAGCCAAATGGCGGGGCGCCCCGATGAGCAGTTCTTC.

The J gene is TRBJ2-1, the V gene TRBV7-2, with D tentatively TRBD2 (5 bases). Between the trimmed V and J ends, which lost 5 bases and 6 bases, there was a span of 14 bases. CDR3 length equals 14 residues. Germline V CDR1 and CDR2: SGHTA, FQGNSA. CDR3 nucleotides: TGTGCCAGCAGCCCTCATGGGGAGCGCAATGAGCAGTTCTTC. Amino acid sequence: CASSPHGERNEQFF.

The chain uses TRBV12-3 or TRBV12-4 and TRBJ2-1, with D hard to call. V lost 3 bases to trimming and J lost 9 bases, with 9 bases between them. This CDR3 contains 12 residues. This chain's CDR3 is CASSFGGAEQFF. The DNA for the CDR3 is TGTGCCAGCAGTTTTGGTGGCGCTGAGCAGTTCTTC.

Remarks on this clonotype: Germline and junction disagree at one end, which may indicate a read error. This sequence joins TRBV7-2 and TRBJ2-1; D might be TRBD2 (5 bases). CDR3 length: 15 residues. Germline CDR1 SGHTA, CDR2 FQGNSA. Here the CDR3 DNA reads TGTGCCGGCAGTTTCTCTCGGGGCTCCTACAATGAGCAGTTCTTC. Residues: CAGSFSRGSYNEQFF.

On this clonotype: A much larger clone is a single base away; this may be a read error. The CDR3 loop reads CASSRTRGVRDTQYF. DNA of the CDR3: TGTGCCAGTAGTAGAACGCGGGGGGTCAGAGATACGCAGTATTTT. V usage is TRBV19 and J usage is TRBJ2-3, with TRBD2 matching over 8 bases. This CDR3 region has 15 residues. With 4 bases clipped from V and 5 bases from J, the junction kept 8 bases outside the gene matches. Germline loops: CDR1 LNHDA, CDR2 SQIVND (reference sequence).

The CDR3 nucleotides read TGCAGCGTTGAAAGGGGCCCGGGGGCGAAACTGTTTTTT. This translates into CSVERGPGAKLFF. This sequence joins TRBV29-1 and TRBJ1-4, with a tentative D call TRBD1 (6 bases). Germline values: CDR1 SQVTM, CDR2 ANQGSEA. The CDR3 has 13 amino acids. V lost 2 bases to trimming and J lost 11 bases, with 15 bases between them.

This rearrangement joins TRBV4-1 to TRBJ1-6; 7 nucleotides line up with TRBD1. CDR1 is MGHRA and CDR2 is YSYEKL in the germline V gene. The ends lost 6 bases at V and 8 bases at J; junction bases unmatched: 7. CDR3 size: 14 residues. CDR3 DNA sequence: TGCGCCAGCAGTCCGCCGGGACAGTATTCACCCCTCCACTTT. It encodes CASSPPGQYSPLHF.

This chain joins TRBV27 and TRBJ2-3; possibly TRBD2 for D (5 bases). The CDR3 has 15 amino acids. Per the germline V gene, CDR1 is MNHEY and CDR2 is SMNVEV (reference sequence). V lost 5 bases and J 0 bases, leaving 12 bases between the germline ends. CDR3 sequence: CASSKADLSTDTQYF. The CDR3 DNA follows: TGTGCCAGCAGTAAAGCGGATCTAAGCACAGATACGCAGTATTTT.

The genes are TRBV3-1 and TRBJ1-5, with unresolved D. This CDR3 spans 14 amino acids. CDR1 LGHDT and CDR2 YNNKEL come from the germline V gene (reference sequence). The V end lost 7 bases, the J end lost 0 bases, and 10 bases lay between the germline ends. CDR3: CASTLGFSNQPQHF. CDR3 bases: TGTGCCAGCACTCTGGGGTTTAGCAATCAGCCCCAGCATTTT.